The present entry profiles one TCR beta chain with its context. What it recognizes is unknown. This may come from a read error, since a much larger clone is one base off. Documented time point: healthy volunteer bleed at 6 weeks. Researchers extracted total RNA from unfractionated whole blood. These data come from a study of human T cells and chemical hapten exposure. About the study: Small pooled library volume differences chiefly drove per-sample TCR yield variation.

CDR1 WNHNN and CDR2 SYGVQD come from the germline V gene (reference sequence). The CDR3 has 15 residues. V lost 3 bases, J lost 8 bases, and 9 bases stayed unmatched. The library labeled individual cDNA molecules by adding unique molecular identifiers to them. Authors' methods: Sequenced samples showed a median of roughly 99,000 TCRs each, with counts running from about 20,000 to 690,000. MiXCR, applied by TCRdb to the RACE reads, yields one record per CDR3 protein. The V and J calls, along with clone size, are taken from TCRdb and not from the paper's own processing. This sample carries fewer than 85,000 distinct CDR3 sequences, roughly 8.6% of them seen once, and the ten largest clones take approximately 1.5%. Whole-study findings and limits: Sensitizing with DPC caused no change in TCRs above 1 in 1000 frequency.

The specimen was whole blood. The chain couples TRBV10-1 to TRBJ1-5; 8 bases are a match to TRBD1. This clonotype originated in a male donor in good health. Some clones in this sample may be carry-over from other donors' samples. Here the CDR3 reads CASSDAGGAWEPQHF. The CDR3 DNA reads TGCGCCAGCAGTGATGCAGGGGGCGCTTGGGAGCCCCAGCATTTT.